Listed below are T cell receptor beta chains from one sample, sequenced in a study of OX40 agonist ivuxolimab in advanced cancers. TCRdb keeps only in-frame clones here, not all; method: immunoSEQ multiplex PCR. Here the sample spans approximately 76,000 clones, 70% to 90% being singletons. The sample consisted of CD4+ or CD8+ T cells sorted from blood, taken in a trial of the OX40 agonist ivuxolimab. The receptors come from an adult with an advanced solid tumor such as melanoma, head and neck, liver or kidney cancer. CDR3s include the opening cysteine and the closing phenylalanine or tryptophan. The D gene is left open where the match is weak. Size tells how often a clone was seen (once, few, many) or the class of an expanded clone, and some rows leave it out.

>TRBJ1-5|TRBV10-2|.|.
CASSESPFQPQHF
TGCGCCAGCAGTGAGTCGCCGTTTCAGCCCCAGCATTTT
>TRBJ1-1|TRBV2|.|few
CASSLRGTTNTEAFF
TGTGCCAGCAGTCTCCGTGGGACAACGAACACTGAAGCTTTCTTT
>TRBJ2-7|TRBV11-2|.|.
CASSIPGGYEQYF
TGTGCCAGCAGCATCCCTGGGGGGTACGAGCAGTACTTC
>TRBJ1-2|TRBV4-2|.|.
CASSQEGGLLTTGGYTF
TGTGCCAGCAGCCAAGAGGGAGGACTCCTCACGACGGGCGGCTACACCTTC
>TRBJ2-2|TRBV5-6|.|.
CASSPQVVAITNTGELFF
TGTGCCAGCAGCCCCCAAGTGGTAGCGATTACGAACACCGGGGAGCTGTTTTTT
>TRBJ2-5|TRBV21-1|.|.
CASNPFRGPQYF
TGTGCCAGCAACCCTTTCAGGGGGCCCCAGTACTTC
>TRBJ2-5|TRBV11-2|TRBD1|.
CASSPTGGGKTQYF
TGTGCCAGCAGCCCAACAGGGGGCGGAAAGACCCAGTACTTC
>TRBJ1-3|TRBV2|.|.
CASSEQSSGNTIYF
TGTGCCAGCAGTGAACAGAGCTCTGGAAACACCATATATTTT
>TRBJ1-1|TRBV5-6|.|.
CASSLGGGNRYTEAFF
TGTGCCAGCAGCCTGGGGGGAGGGAATCGGTACACTGAAGCTTTCTTT
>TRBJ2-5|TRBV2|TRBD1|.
CASRLQGAQETQYF
TGTGCCAGCAGGTTACAGGGGGCCCAAGAGACCCAGTACTTC
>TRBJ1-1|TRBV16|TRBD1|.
CASSQSGTGANTEAFF
TGTGCCAGCAGCCAATCCGGGACAGGGGCTAACACTGAAGCTTTCTTT
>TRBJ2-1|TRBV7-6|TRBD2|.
CASSLASSGVANEQFF
TGTGCCAGCAGCTTAGCGTCTAGCGGGGTGGCCAATGAGCAGTTCTTC
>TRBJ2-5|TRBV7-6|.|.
CASSRRGTQYF
TGTGCCAGCAGCCGCCGCGGGACCCAGTACTTC
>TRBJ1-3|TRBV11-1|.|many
CASSRQEGNTIYF
TGTGCCAGCAGCCGACAGGAAGGAAACACCATATATTTT
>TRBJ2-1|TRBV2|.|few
CASSAREGGASPFF
TGTGCCAGCAGTGCCAGGGAAGGTGGGGCGTCTCCGTTCTTC
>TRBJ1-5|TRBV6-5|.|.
CASSHRDPLHF
TGTGCCAGCAGTCACCGGGACCCGCTGCATTTT